The T cell receptor (beta chain) under discussion was sequenced for a study of CD8+ T cells in alopecia areata. The overall study: Patients received oral tofacitinib, 5 to 10 mg twice daily, for moderate-to-severe alopecia areata. Findings and limits, study-wide: Mouse data revealed clearer TCR sharing than patient data did, a gap possibly tied to HLA. Lesional scalp, notably in alopecia totalis/universalis, had clonality above that of normal scalp. Scalp data also include sequences from resident alphabeta T cells of normal skin.

Alopecia areata patients gave lesional scalp punch biopsies and peripheral blood samples. Of note for this clone: The antigen is not known.

V lost 4 bases and J lost 0, with 16 bases in between. CDR3 length: 18 amino acids. Germline values: CDR1 KGHSH, CDR2 LQKENI. Extracted RNA was reverse transcribed into cDNA, the sequencing template. Assay: immunoSEQ multiplex PCR; the TCRdb copy retains only in-frame clones and omits some. The sample lists approximately 7,800 clones, 64% occurring once. The starting material was skin, obtained at week 0. The TCR sequence derives from a human donor with alopecia areata. The rearrangement joins TRBV18 to TRBJ2-6; D gene ambiguous. CDR3 sequence: CASSLESTVTSGANVLTF. For the CDR3, the DNA is TGTGCCAGCTCACTAGAATCTACAGTGACCTCTGGGGCCAACGTCCTGACTTTC.